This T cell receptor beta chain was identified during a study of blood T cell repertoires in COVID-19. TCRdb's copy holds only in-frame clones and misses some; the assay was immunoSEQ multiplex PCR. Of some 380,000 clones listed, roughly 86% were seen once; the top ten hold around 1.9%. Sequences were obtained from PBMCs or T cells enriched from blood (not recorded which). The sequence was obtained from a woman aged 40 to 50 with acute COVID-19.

For the CDR3, the DNA is TGTGCCAGCATTTATAGCGGGGGGGCGGAGACCCAGTACTTC. Amino acid sequence: CASIYSGGAETQYF. V and J are TRBV2 and TRBJ2-5; 11 bases line up with TRBD2. V was pared by 7 bases and J by 5 bases, with 6 bases of the junction left unmatched. CDR3 length equals 14 residues. The germline gives CDR1 SNHLY, CDR2 FYNNEI.